This T cell receptor beta chain was observed in a study of blood T cell repertoires in COVID-19 (dated by TCRdb to between 2020 and 2021). Context from the whole study: Samples from collaborators originated in the United States, Italy and Spain and spanned both the acute and convalescent phases of COVID-19. Samples came from the ongoing ImmuneRACE study (first 160 participants) plus 1,254 subjects from 6 global collaborators. Subjects who had been exposed to COVID-19, were actively infected with it, or had recovered from it provided the deeply sampled blood TCRbeta repertoires that made up the dataset. The prospective study material was composed of cDNA or gDNA derived from T cells, B-cell-depleted T cells, or PBMCs. The repertoires were released in a freely available public database meant as a resource for research on the immune response to SARS-CoV-2. Where available, HLA class I and class II types were obtained from metadata supplied by the sample provider rather than from assay-based typing. Sample metadata almost always included a de-identified subject ID, COVID-19 status, age in years and sex. Results and caveats for the whole study, not just this receptor: Clinical and demographic metadata were provided uncurated, with the amount varying by source and participant.

In the prospective study, participants were roughly 18 to 89 years old, resided in fewer than 25 geographic areas of the United States, and were enrolled through a virtual design. In the prospective study, cohorts were assigned on the basis of participant-reported clinical history obtained from a screening survey and a study questionnaire. ImmuneRACE Cohort 3 recovered participants were defined by two consecutive negative NP/OP PCR tests, healthcare professional clearance, or symptom resolution. In the prospective study, whole blood, serum and a nasopharyngeal or oropharyngeal swab were collected from each participant by mobile phlebotomists. Over a roughly 2-month period, participants in the prospective study had the option of providing additional blood draws and questionnaires. Before DNA extraction, prospective study blood samples were shipped either frozen or at room temperature. Germline trimming: 5 bases from V, 5 bases from J; junction bases outside gene matches: 10. Reading the germline V gene (reference sequence) gives CDR1 MNHEY and CDR2 SMNVEV. Including cysteine and phenylalanine, the CDR3 has 15 amino acids. Solely the CDR3 DNA is kept, with 45 bases framed from the first base.

The table lists this clone with a few counts. The target of this receptor is not known. It has no much larger one-base neighbor in the sample; base qualities were not kept. TCRbeta CDR3 regions were amplified from genomic DNA using the immunoSEQ Assay, a bias-controlled multiplex PCR. Regarding the original processing steps: The number of nucleated cells in each sample was estimated by amplification of reference gene primers within the assay. To quantify the absolute abundance of each unique TCRbeta CDR3 rearrangement, sequence reads were collapsed and filtered. For each sample, productive Simpson clonality was calculated as the square root of Simpson's diversity index across productive rearrangements. This is the immuneACCESS table as TCRdb keeps it, with only in-frame sequences that have V and J called. A part of the clones is gone; compared with another copy, unresolved V genes explain less than half, and the rest is unexplained. V, J and clone size reflect that table, while D and trimming were determined from the DNA. The sample table records over 250,000 clones; around 87% of these occur just once. 5.3% of the sample lies in the top ten.

What was sequenced was PBMCs or T cells enriched from blood (not recorded which). The chain couples TRBV27 to TRBJ1-1, with 8 central nucleotides matching TRBD1. This TCR was sampled from a woman younger than 45 who had recovered from COVID-19. The DNA sequence reads TGTGCCAGCAGTCTCCTTACAGGGGGAGGGACTGAAGCTTTCTTT. It codes for CASSLLTGGGTEAFF.